The 7 T cell receptor beta chains listed next were all sequenced from one sample in a study of blood T cells in healthy people across ages. Then a second PCR, running roughly 7 to 11 cycles, was carried out with a sample-barcoded 5' primer and a J-beta primer mix. TCRdb itself ran the 5' RACE reads through MiXCR, one entry per CDR3 protein. Here the sample spans approximately 810,000 distinct CDR3 sequences, under 40% being singletons. The sequencing sample was made of blood. Every receptor here comes from a man aged 18 to 29 in good health.

This clonotype has just a few counts. CDR3 sequence reads: CSAPGATYNEQYF. CDR3 nucleotide sequence: TGCAGTGCCCCGGGGGCTACCTACAATGAGCAGTACTTC. The chain couples TRBV20-1 to TRBJ2-5; the D gene could be TRBD1 or TRBD2 (6 bases each). Germline CDR1 DFQATT, CDR2 SNEGSKA (reference sequence). The CDR3 has 13 amino acids. The V end was cut by 6 bases, the J end by 11 bases, with 22 bases between.

The J gene is TRBJ1-2, the V gene TRBV30; TRBD1 might be the D (5 bases). CDR3 length equals 13 residues. V lost 3 bases and J 4 bases, leaving 12 bases between the germline ends. Germline CDR1 GTSNPN, CDR2 SVGIG (reference sequence). The CDR3 DNA reads TGTGCCTGGAGGAGGGGACCGACCTATGGCTACACCTTC. Translation gives CAWRRGPTYGYTF.

V is TRBV27 and J is TRBJ2-3, with 10 bases lining up with TRBD1. V was pared by 8 bases and J by 6 bases, with 11 bases of the junction left unmatched. The CDR3 runs 15 residues. In germline, CDR1 is MNHEY, CDR2 SMNVEV (reference sequence). The CDR3 DNA reads as TGTGCCAGCGCACTAGGGACAGGGGTTACCGATACGCAGTATTTT. Its translation is CASALGTGVTDTQYF.

The chain is built from TRBV7-9 and TRBJ2-3; D is unclear. V lost 5 bases, J lost 2 bases, and 8 bases lay in between. The germline gives CDR1 SEHNR, CDR2 FQNEAQ (reference sequence). The CDR3 contains 13 residues. The CDR3 loop is CASSKINTDTQYF. CDR3 bases: TGTGCCAGCAGCAAGATTAACACAGATACGCAGTATTTT.

This clonotype occurred a few times. CDR3 amino acids: CSVEPPGGKVREQFF. The DNA of the CDR3 is TGCAGCGTTGAACCGCCTGGGGGAAAAGTGCGGGAGCAGTTCTTC. This chain connects TRBV29-1 to TRBJ2-1; D possibly uses TRBD1 or TRBD2 (5 bases each). Trimming removed 2 bases from V and 10 bases from J, with 21 bases in between. This CDR3 spans 15 amino acids. Germline values: CDR1 SQVTM, CDR2 ANQGSEA.

This sequence joins TRBV7-9 and TRBJ2-7, with 9 bases matching TRBD1. The CDR3 covers 16 residues. The germline V gene has CDR1 SEHNR and CDR2 FQNEAQ (reference sequence). V shed 8 bases and J 3 bases; nucleotides not matched to a gene: 14. In nucleotides, the CDR3 is TGTGCCAGCCTAAGAGACAGGGGGGGAGGGTTCTACGAGCAGTACTTC. Protein sequence: CASLRDRGGGFYEQYF.

J is TRBJ2-1 and V is TRBV2; D is ambiguous. V lost 9 bases to trimming and J lost 6 bases, with 9 bases between them. Germline lookup yields CDR1 SNHLY and CDR2 FYNNEI. The CDR3 is made up of 11 amino acids. The DNA for the CDR3 is TGTGCCAGTTGCCTGGGCAATGAGCAGTTCTTC. Protein: CASCLGNEQFF.